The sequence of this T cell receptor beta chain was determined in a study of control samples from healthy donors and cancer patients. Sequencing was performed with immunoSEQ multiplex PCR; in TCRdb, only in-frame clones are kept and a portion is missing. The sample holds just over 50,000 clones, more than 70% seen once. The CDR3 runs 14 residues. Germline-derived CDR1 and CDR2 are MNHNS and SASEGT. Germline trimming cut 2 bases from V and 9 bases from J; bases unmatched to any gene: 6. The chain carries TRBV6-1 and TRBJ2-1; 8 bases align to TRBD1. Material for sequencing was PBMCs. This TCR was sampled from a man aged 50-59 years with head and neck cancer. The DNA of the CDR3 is TGTGCCAGCAGTGAACAACAGGGGGTGGTTGAGCAGTTCTTC. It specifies CASSEQQGVVEQFF.